These T cell receptor beta chains were read from a single sample in a study of T-cell reconstitution after alpha-beta-depleted transplantation in children. TCRdb itself ran the PCR reads through MiXCR, one entry per CDR3 protein. The repertoire holds approximately 130,000 distinct CDR3 sequences, roughly 9% seen once, with 24% in the top ten. Sample: PBMCs, mostly from graft donor cells, taken 180 days after TCRalphabeta/CD19-depleted stem cell transplant. Source of these receptors: a girl under three years old who had a stem cell transplant for combined immunodeficiency, so the T cells may come from the graft donor. The conserved cysteine and the conserved F or W are not part of the CDR3 here. D genes are given only for firm matches.

V | D | CDR3
TRBV29-1 | NA | SVAARGAKNIQY
TRBV29-1 | TRBD1 | SVSGQTEKLF
TRBV4-3 | NA | ASSQDGGLGTDTQY
TRBV7-2 | TRBD2 | ASSGGTKIYEQY
TRBV5-6 | NA | ASSFAGNRARAEAF
TRBV10-3 | NA | AISEGNEKLF
TRBV5-1 | NA | ASSLGAPYNEQF
TRBV19 | NA | ASRVVGQTEAF
TRBV10-3 | NA | AISPEREQY
TRBV5-6 | NA | ASSLGLRVHEQY
TRBV12-3/TRBV12-4 | TRBD1 | ASRKVEGANTEAF
TRBV29-1 | TRBD1 | SVEIGTVNTGELF
TRBV5-1 | NA | ASSSYRVNTEAF
TRBV5-1 | TRBD2 | ASSPTSGRGHEQF
TRBV20-1 | NA | SARGGGGDTEAF
TRBV19 | NA | ASSRRTVNTEAF
TRBV5-1 | NA | ASSLEAGAGTQY
TRBV24-1 | TRBD1 | ATSDLPGQNYNEQF
TRBV7-2 | NA | ASSLISGDTEAF
TRBV7-9 | NA | ASSPGVGSRSDEQF
TRBV20-1 | TRBD1 | SARLQGVDYNEQF
TRBV14 | NA | ASSQDAGGRINGYT
TRBV25-1 | NA | ASSELGGSEQF
TRBV20-1 | NA | SAREGQSYEQY
TRBV12-3/TRBV12-4 | NA | ASSSRATDTQY
TRBV5-8 | NA | ASSYLTGPPWGTQY
TRBV20-1 | NA | SVPGQSTDTQY
TRBV5-1 | NA | ASSLVTRGTYNEQF
TRBV12-3/TRBV12-4 | NA | ASSLRGRDLSPYEQY
TRBV10-3 | TRBD2 | AISELAGVEETQY
TRBV20-1 | TRBD2 | SVRLAGNEQF
TRBV29-1 | NA | SVLGPAKNIQY
TRBV5-5 | NA | ASSVTGPPVYGYT
TRBV20-1 | NA | SARGLRGYEQY
TRBV4-2 | NA | ASSQWVNTGELF
TRBV20-1 | NA | SARTDFTDTQY
TRBV29-1 | NA | SVEDRSNQPQH
TRBV20-1 | NA | SARAGRDRNYEQY
TRBV5-8 | NA | ASSLRGDIQY
TRBV7-2 | NA | ASSLVQSSYEQY
TRBV28 | NA | ASSPLRDYEQY
TRBV2 | TRBD1 | ASTDDDRVSGQPQH
TRBV5-1 | NA | ASSSDIGYGYT
TRBV12-3/TRBV12-4 | NA | ASSFVRGYEQY
TRBV27 | NA | ASSPRGRHRYEQY
TRBV20-1 | NA | SAPIASYEQY
TRBV6-2/TRBV6-3 | NA | ASSYSYRDGETQY
TRBV12-3/TRBV12-4 | TRBD1 | ASRGTGGAGPAF
TRBV20-1 | TRBD2 | SAGTSGRQQETQY
TRBV7-8 | NA | ASSLVGDTGELF
TRBV27 | NA | ASRVTGDWATGELF
TRBV4-3 | TRBD2 | ASSQGLAETDTQY
TRBV18 | NA | ASSDTGNEQY
TRBV12-3/TRBV12-4 | NA | ASSFGRHETQY
TRBV7-6 | NA | ASSSLGNEQF
TRBV20-1 | TRBD2 | SARSLRGDLAKNIQY
TRBV10-3 | NA | AISEPRRRQF
TRBV5-1 | TRBD1 | ASSPRDRWYDYT
TRBV11-2 | NA | ASSVVGVGANVLT
TRBV3-1 | TRBD1 | ASSQERWDRGAGEQF